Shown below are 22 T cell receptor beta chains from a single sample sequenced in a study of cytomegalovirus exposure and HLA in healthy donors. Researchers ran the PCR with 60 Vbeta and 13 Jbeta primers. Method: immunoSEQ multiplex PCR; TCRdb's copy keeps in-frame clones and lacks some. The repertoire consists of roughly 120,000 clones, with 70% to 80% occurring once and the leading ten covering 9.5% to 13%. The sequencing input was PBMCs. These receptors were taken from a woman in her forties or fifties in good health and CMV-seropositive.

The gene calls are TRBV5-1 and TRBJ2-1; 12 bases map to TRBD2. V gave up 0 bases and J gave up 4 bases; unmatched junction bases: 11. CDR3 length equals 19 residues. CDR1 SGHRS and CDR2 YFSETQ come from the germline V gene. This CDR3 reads CASSLDGRASGGVYNEQFF. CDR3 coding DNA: TGCGCCAGCAGCTTGGATGGCAGGGCTAGCGGGGGGGTTTACAATGAGCAGTTCTTC.

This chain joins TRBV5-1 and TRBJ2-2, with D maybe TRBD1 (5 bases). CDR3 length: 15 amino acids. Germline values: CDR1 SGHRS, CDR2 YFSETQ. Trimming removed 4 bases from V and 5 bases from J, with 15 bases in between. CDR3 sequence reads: CASSAGSGITGELFF. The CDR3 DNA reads TGCGCCAGCAGCGCTGGCTCAGGGATAACCGGGGAGCTGTTTTTT.

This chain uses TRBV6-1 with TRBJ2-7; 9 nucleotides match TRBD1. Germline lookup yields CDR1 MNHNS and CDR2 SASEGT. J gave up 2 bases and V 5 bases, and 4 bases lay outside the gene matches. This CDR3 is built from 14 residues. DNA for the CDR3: TGTGCCAGCAGTTGGACAGGGGCTCCCTACGAGCAGTACTTC. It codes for CASSWTGAPYEQYF.

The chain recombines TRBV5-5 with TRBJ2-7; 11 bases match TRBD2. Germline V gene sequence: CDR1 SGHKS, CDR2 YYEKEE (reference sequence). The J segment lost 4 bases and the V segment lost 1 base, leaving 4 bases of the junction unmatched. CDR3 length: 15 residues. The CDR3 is CASSLISGGAYEQYF. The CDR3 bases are TGTGCCAGCAGCTTGATTAGCGGGGGGGCTTACGAGCAGTACTTC.

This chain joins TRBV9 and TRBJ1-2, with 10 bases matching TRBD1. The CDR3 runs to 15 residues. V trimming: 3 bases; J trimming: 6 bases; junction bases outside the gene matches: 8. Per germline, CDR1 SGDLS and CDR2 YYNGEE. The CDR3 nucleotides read TGTGCCAGCAGCGCCTGGACAGGGGGGAAGAATGGCTACACCTTC. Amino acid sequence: CASSAWTGGKNGYTF.

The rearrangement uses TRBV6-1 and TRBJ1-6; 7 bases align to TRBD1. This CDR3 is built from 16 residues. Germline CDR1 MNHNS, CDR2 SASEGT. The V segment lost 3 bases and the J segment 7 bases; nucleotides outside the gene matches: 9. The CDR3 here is CASSDPFGTENSPLHF. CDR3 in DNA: TGTGCCAGCAGTGACCCCTTCGGGACAGAGAATTCACCCCTCCACTTT.

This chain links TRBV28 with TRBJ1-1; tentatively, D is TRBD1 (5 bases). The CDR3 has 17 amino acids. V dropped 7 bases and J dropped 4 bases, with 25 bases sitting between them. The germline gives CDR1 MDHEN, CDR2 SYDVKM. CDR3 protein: CASNPTVGAGWATEAFF. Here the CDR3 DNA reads TGTGCCAGCAATCCTACGGTCGGGGCGGGATGGGCCACTGAAGCTTTCTTT.

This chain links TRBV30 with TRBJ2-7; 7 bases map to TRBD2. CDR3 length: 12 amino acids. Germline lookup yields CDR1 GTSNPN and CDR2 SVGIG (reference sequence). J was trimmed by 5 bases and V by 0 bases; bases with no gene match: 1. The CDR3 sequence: CAWSVSGNEQYF. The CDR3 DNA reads TGTGCCTGGAGTGTAAGCGGGAACGAGCAGTACTTC.

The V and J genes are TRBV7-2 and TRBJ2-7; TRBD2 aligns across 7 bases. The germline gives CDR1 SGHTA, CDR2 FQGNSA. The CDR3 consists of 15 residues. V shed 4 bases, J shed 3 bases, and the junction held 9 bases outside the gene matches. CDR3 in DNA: TGTGCCAGCAGCTCCGGACCGGGACTATACTACGAGCAGTACTTC. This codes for CASSSGPGLYYEQYF.

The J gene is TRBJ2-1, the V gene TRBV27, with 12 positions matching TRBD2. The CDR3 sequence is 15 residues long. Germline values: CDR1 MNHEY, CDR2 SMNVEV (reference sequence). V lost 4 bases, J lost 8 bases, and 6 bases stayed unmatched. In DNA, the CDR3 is TGTGCCAGCAGTTGGCGGACTAGCGGGGCATATGAGCAGTTCTTC. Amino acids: CASSWRTSGAYEQFF.

This chain's CDR3 is CASSPGLLPSSGNTIYF. The CDR3, as DNA: TGTGCCAGCAGCCCAGGGCTTCTACCAAGCTCTGGAAACACCATATATTTT. The V gene is TRBV7-2, the J gene TRBJ1-3, with D tentatively TRBD1 (5 bases). Per the germline V gene, CDR1 is SGHTA and CDR2 is FQGNSA. The ends were cut back, 5 bases at V and 0 bases at J, with 17 bases in the middle. The CDR3 is 17 amino acids.

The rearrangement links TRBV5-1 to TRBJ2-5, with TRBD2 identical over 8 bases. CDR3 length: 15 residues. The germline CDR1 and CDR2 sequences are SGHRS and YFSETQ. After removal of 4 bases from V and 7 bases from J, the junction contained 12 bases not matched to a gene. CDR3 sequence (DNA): TGCGCCAGCAGCACTTCCGGGACTAGTGCGTCGACCCAGTACTTC. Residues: CASSTSGTSASTQYF.

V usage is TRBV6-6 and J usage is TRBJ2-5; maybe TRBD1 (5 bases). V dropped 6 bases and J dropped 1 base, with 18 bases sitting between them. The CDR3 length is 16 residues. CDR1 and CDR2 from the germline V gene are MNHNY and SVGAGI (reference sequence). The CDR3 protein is CASSKGVSQFQETQYF. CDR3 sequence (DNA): TGTGCCAGCAGCAAAGGGGTGTCCCAGTTCCAAGAGACCCAGTACTTC.

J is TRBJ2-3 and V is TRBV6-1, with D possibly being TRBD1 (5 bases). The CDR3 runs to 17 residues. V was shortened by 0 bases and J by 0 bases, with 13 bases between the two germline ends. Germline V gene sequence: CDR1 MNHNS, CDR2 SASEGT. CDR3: CASSEAVGLPSTDTQYF. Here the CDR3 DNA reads TGTGCCAGCAGTGAAGCGGTGGGGCTTCCTAGCACAGATACGCAGTATTTT.

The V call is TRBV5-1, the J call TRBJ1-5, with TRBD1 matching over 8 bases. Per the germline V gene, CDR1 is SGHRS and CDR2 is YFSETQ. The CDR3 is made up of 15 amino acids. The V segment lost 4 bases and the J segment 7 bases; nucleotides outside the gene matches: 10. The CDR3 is CASSPETGEEQPQHF. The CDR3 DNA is TGCGCCAGCAGCCCAGAGACAGGGGAGGAGCAGCCCCAGCATTTT.

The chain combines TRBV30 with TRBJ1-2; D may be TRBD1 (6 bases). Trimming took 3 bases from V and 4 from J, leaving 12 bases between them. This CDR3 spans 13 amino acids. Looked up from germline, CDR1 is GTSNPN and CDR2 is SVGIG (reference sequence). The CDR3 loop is CAWRRDTVYGYTF. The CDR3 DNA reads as TGTGCCTGGAGAAGGGACACAGTCTATGGCTACACCTTC.

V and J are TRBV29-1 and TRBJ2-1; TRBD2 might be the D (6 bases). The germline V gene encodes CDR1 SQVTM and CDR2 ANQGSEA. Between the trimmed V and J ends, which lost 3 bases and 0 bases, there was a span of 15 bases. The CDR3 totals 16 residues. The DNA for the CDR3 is TGCAGCGTTGATGGTTTGGCGGGAACCTCCTACAATGAGCAGTTCTTC. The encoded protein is CSVDGLAGTSYNEQFF.

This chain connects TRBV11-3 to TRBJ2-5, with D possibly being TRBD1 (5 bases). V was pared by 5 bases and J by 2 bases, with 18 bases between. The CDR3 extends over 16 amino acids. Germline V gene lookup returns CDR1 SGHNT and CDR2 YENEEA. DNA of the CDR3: TGTGCCAGCAGCCCAAATGCAGGGAAGGGGCAAGAGACCCAGTACTTC. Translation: CASSPNAGKGQETQYF.

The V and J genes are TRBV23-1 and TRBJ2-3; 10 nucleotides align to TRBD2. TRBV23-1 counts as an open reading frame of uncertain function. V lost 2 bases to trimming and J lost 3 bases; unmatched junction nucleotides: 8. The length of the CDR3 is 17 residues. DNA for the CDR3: TGCGCCAGCAGTCAAACGGCTAGCGGGAGTACTACAGATACGCAGTATTTT. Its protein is CASSQTASGSTTDTQYF.

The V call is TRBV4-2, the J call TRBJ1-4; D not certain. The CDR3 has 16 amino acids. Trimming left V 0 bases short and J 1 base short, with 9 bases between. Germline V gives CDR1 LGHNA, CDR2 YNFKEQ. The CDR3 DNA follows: TGTGCCAGCAGCCAAGAGAGATCGGGAACTAATGAAAAACTGTTTTTT. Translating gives CASSQERSGTNEKLFF.

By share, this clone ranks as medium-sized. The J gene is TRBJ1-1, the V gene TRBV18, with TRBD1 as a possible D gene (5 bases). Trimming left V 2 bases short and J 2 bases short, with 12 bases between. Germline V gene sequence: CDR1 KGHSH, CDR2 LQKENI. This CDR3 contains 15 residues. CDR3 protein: CASSPSREPNTEAFF. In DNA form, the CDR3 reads TGTGCCAGCTCACCAAGCAGGGAACCAAACACTGAAGCTTTCTTT. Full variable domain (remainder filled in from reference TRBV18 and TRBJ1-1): NAGVMQNPRHLVRRRGQEARLRCSPMKGHSHVYWYRQLPEEGLKFMVYLQKENIIDESGMPKERFSAEFPKEGPSILRIQQVVRGDSAAYFCASSPSREPNTEAFFGQGTRLTVV.

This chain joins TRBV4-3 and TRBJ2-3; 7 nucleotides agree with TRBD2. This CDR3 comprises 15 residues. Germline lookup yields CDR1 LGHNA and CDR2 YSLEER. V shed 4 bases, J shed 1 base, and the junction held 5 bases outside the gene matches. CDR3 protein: CASSPRDYGTDTQYF. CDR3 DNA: TGCGCCAGCAGCCCCCGGGACTACGGCACAGATACGCAGTATTTT.